Presented here are 11 T cell receptor beta chains from one specimen sequenced in a study of T cell responses to AZD1222 COVID-19 vaccine. The protocol was immunoSEQ multiplex PCR, while the TCRdb copy is restricted to in-frame clones and leaves out a portion. The table lists 90,000 to 100,000 clones, approximately 84% of them singletons. Sequenced here: peripheral blood, sampled 28 days after the second AZD1222 dose. Every receptor here comes from an adult who received the AZD1222 COVID-19 vaccine.

This sequence joins TRBV2 and TRBJ1-5; TRBD1 matches 9 bases. V dropped 6 bases and J dropped 0; count of bases not matched to a gene: 9. CDR3 size: 17 residues. Germline CDR1 SNHLY, CDR2 FYNNEI. CDR3 amino acids: CASRPGTGQDSNQPQHF. The CDR3 DNA sequence: TGTGCCAGCAGACCCGGGACAGGGCAGGATAGCAATCAGCCCCAGCATTTT.

CDR3 loop: CASSYRVYNEQFF. The CDR3 DNA reads TGTGCCAGTAGTTACAGAGTGTACAATGAGCAGTTCTTC. This chain links TRBV19 with TRBJ2-1; the D is unclear. The CDR3 spans 13 residues. V was clipped by 5 bases and J by 4 bases, with 9 bases between them. CDR1 is LNHDA and CDR2 is SQIVND in the germline V gene (reference sequence).

The chain is built from TRBV12-3 or TRBV12-4 and TRBJ1-2; D not certain. Trimming cost V 5 bases and J 0 bases, with 7 bases left between them. This CDR3 has 13 amino acids. CDR3 sequence: CASSPGPNYGYTF. CDR3 nucleotides: TGTGCCAGCAGTCCAGGTCCTAACTATGGCTACACCTTC.

This clone was seen a single time. This sequence joins TRBV5-1 and TRBJ1-2, with 9 bases lining up with TRBD1. The CDR3 runs 14 residues. Germline V gene lookup returns CDR1 SGHRS and CDR2 YFSETQ. Trimming at V came to 3 bases and at J to 4 bases, leaving 4 bases not matched to a gene. Here the CDR3 DNA reads TGCGCCAGCAGCTATCGACAGGGGGGCTATGGCTACACCTTC. Amino acid sequence: CASSYRQGGYGYTF.

Here the CDR3 reads CASSKSGMADEQYF. Written as DNA, the CDR3 is TGTGCCAGCAGCAAGAGCGGGATGGCAGACGAGCAGTACTTC. V usage is TRBV21-1 and J usage is TRBJ2-7; TRBD2, the D gene given by the table, was not confirmed from the DNA. TRBV21-1 is an annotated pseudogene. The CDR3 is made up of 14 amino acids.

This rearrangement joins TRBV19 to TRBJ2-3; possibly TRBD1 for D (5 bases). Germline CDR1 is LNHDA and CDR2 is SQIVND (reference sequence). CDR3 length: 16 residues. Trimming stripped 3 bases from V and 1 base from J, with 14 bases between. The CDR3 coding sequence is TGTGCCAGTAGTATTCGAAGGGGCAGCGGCACAGATACGCAGTATTTT. Amino acids: CASSIRRGSGTDTQYF.

In this sample, this clone turned up once. J is TRBJ2-1 and V is TRBV6-5; a weak D match, TRBD1 (5 bases). The germline V and J ends were trimmed by 7 bases and 5 bases, with 15 bases remaining between them. CDR1 and CDR2 from the germline V gene are MNHEY and SVGAGI. The CDR3 sequence is 14 residues long. The CDR3 sequence: CASIGAAENNEQFF. CDR3 nucleotides: TGTGCCAGCATAGGGGCGGCAGAGAACAATGAGCAGTTCTTC.

V gene TRBV18 combines with J gene TRBJ1-1; weak D call: TRBD1 (5 bases). V was trimmed by 2 bases and J by 2 bases, leaving 9 bases between them. The germline CDR1 and CDR2 sequences are KGHSH and LQKENI. This CDR3 comprises 14 residues. As DNA, the CDR3 is TGTGCCAGCTCACCAGCAGGGCCTAACACTGAAGCTTTCTTT. This translates into CASSPAGPNTEAFF.

This chain links TRBV7-9 with TRBJ2-3, with TRBD2 matching over 11 bases. Germline V gene lookup returns CDR1 SEHNR and CDR2 FQNEAQ (reference sequence). This CDR3 contains 16 residues. The ends lost 5 bases at V and 5 bases at J; junction bases unmatched: 9. CDR3 in amino acids: CASSHSGGARGDTQYF. CDR3 DNA sequence: TGTGCCAGCAGCCATAGCGGGGGGGCCCGGGGAGATACGCAGTATTTT.

The rearrangement uses TRBV11-2 and TRBJ1-3; the D is unclear. Germline-derived CDR1 and CDR2 are SGHAT and FQNNGV. The CDR3 is 15 amino acids. Deletions cut 1 base from V and 2 bases from J, with 9 bases between. Here the CDR3 DNA reads TGTGCCAGCAGCTTAGTGGTCCGGGCTGGAAACACCATATATTTT. The encoded protein is CASSLVVRAGNTIYF.

The rearrangement uses TRBV5-6 and TRBJ1-2; the D is unclear. Germline CDR1 reads SGHDT; CDR2 reads YYEEEE. Trimming pared 4 bases from V and 3 bases from J, leaving 7 bases between. The CDR3 extends over 12 amino acids. The CDR3 coding sequence is TGTGCCAGCAGCCCGTCCGACTATGGCTACACCTTC. It encodes CASSPSDYGYTF.